What follows are 29 T cell receptor beta chains derived from one specimen sequenced in a study of OX40 agonist ivuxolimab in advanced cancers. The method was immunoSEQ multiplex PCR; TCRdb's version includes in-frame clones alone and lacks a portion of them. The sample has 82,000 or so clones, roughly 90% seen once. Sequenced material: CD4+ or CD8+ T cells sorted from blood, taken in a trial of the OX40 agonist ivuxolimab. Every receptor here comes from an adult with an advanced solid tumor such as melanoma, head and neck, liver or kidney cancer.

This CDR3 reads CASSQSRQGRTDTQYF. The CDR3 DNA reads TGTGCCAGCAGCCAATCCCGCCAGGGGCGGACAGATACGCAGTATTTT. V usage is TRBV16 and J usage is TRBJ2-3; perhaps TRBD1 as D (6 bases). The CDR3 consists of 16 residues. Trimming took 0 bases from V and 3 from J, leaving 13 bases between them. Germline V gene data show CDR1 as KGHSY and CDR2 as FQNENV.

The chain couples TRBV4-1 to TRBJ2-1; 10 nucleotides match TRBD1. Trimming removed 0 bases from V and 1 base from J; junction bases left unmatched: 12. The germline CDR1 and CDR2 sequences are MGHRA and YSYEKL. The length of the CDR3 is 20 residues. CDR3 nucleotide sequence: TGCGCCAGCAGCCAAGAAAAATCATTAAGGGGACAGGGGTCCTACAATGAGCAGTTCTTC. Translation gives CASSQEKSLRGQGSYNEQFF.

The chain recombines TRBV30 with TRBJ2-2; TRBD1 aligns across 7 bases. The V segment lost 4 bases and the J segment 5 bases; nucleotides outside the gene matches: 7. Per the germline V gene, CDR1 is GTSNPN and CDR2 is SVGIG (reference sequence). The CDR3 spans 14 residues. The chain's CDR3 is CAWMKGAVTGELFF. The CDR3 nucleotides read TGTGCCTGGATGAAGGGGGCGGTTACCGGGGAGCTGTTTTTT.

The chain uses TRBV5-1 and TRBJ2-5; a possible D gene is TRBD1 (6 bases). Germline CDR1 reads SGHRS; CDR2 reads YFSETQ. The length of the CDR3 is 15 residues. V lost 0 bases to trimming and J lost 4 bases, with 13 bases between them. CDR3 loop: CASSLEGRGGETQYF. CDR3 bases: TGCGCCAGCAGCTTGGAGGGCAGGGGTGGAGAGACCCAGTACTTC.

The rearrangement links TRBV5-4 to TRBJ1-1; no reliable D call. V lost 4 bases and J lost 10, with 17 bases in between. CDR3 size: 13 residues. Germline CDR1 SGHNT, CDR2 YYREEE (reference sequence). The CDR3 nucleotides are TGTGCCAGCAGCCCGGACGGCGACCGCGGAGCTTTCTTT. Its protein is CASSPDGDRGAFF.

The V call is TRBV5-1, the J call TRBJ2-1; TRBD2 is a possible D gene (5 bases). CDR1 and CDR2 (germline): SGHRS, YFSETQ. Trimming removed 1 base at V and 5 bases at J, with 7 bases between. The CDR3 loop spans 13 amino acids. The DNA of the CDR3 is TGCGCCAGCAGCTTGCCCGGGGACAATGAGCAGTTCTTC. It is translated as CASSLPGDNEQFF.

The rearrangement joins TRBV7-9 to TRBJ2-1; 9 bases fit TRBD1. J gave up 0 bases and V 5 bases, and 11 bases lay outside the gene matches. Germline V gene sequence: CDR1 SEHNR, CDR2 FQNEAQ (reference sequence). The CDR3 is 18 amino acids. The CDR3 region is CASSILGTGRSSYNEQFF. In nucleotides, the CDR3 is TGTGCCAGCAGCATCCTAGGGACAGGGCGTAGCTCCTACAATGAGCAGTTCTTC.

V gene TRBV19 combines with J gene TRBJ1-5, with TRBD1 matching over 8 bases. The CDR3 spans 16 residues. The junction had 9 bases not matched to a gene; V was cut back by 6 bases and J by 2 bases. Germline loops: CDR1 LNHDA, CDR2 SQIVND (reference sequence). CDR3 bases: TGTGCCAGTAGCACACGGACAGGGACGCGCAATCAGCCCCAGCATTTT. This gives the protein CASSTRTGTRNQPQHF.

This clone was seen more than once but under ten times. The genes are TRBV20-1 and TRBJ2-5; D unresolved. The germline V gene encodes CDR1 DFQATT and CDR2 SNEGSKA (reference sequence). This CDR3 has 11 amino acids. The V end lost 6 bases, the J end lost 0 bases, and 5 bases lay between the germline ends. CDR3 protein: CSARNQETQYF. CDR3 nucleotides: TGCAGTGCCCGAAACCAAGAGACCCAGTACTTC.

This chain uses TRBV4-2 with TRBJ2-1; D may be TRBD2 (6 bases). Germline V lookup: CDR1 LGHNA, CDR2 YNFKEQ. Trimming removed 4 bases from V and 2 bases from J, with 12 bases in between. This CDR3 has 15 residues. The chain's CDR3 is CASSPSSAPYNEQFF. CDR3 nucleotide sequence: TGTGCCAGCAGCCCATCTAGCGCCCCCTACAATGAGCAGTTCTTC.

This chain connects TRBV19 to TRBJ1-1; 7 bases are shared with TRBD1. Trimming removed 4 bases from V and 4 bases from J; junction bases left unmatched: 3. CDR1 and CDR2 (germline): LNHDA, SQIVND (reference sequence). This CDR3 is built from 13 residues. CDR3 residues: CASSTQGGTEAFF. CDR3 bases: TGTGCCAGTAGTACGCAGGGGGGCACTGAAGCTTTCTTT.

The chain carries TRBV10-3 and TRBJ1-2; TRBD1 matches at 8 bases. Trimming at V came to 9 bases and at J to 2 bases, leaving 5 bases not matched to a gene. The CDR3 consists of 13 residues. Germline lookup yields CDR1 ENHRY and CDR2 SYGVKD. In DNA form, the CDR3 reads TGTGCCATGCGGGACAGGTTAAACTATGGCTACACCTTC. The encoded protein is CAMRDRLNYGYTF.

The CDR3 sequence: CASSEKGGPQHF. The DNA for the CDR3 is TGTGCCAGCAGTGAAAAAGGCGGGCCCCAGCATTTT. The chain links TRBV6-1 to TRBJ1-5; D unresolved. The V end lost 2 bases, the J end lost 9 bases, and 8 bases lay between the germline ends. Germline V CDR1 and CDR2: MNHNS, SASEGT. The CDR3 extends over 12 amino acids.

This rearrangement joins TRBV15 to TRBJ2-3; possible D gene TRBD2, 7 bases. Germline V lookup: CDR1 LNHNV, CDR2 YYDKDF (reference sequence). Deletions cut 1 base from V and 1 base from J, with 15 bases between. This CDR3 has 17 amino acids. The CDR3 loop reads CATSRGGGLSGTDTQYF. Here the CDR3 DNA reads TGTGCCACCAGCAGAGGCGGGGGCCTTTCTGGCACAGATACGCAGTATTTT.

This rearrangement joins TRBV13 to TRBJ2-6; unclear D gene. V was cut by 8 bases and J by 3 bases, with 8 bases left in between. Germline CDR1 is PRHDT and CDR2 is FYEKMQ (reference sequence). The CDR3 spans 13 residues. DNA for the CDR3: TGTGCCAGCGGTCCGTATGGGGCCAACGTCCTGACTTTC. This sequence encodes CASGPYGANVLTF.

The chain links TRBV29-1 to TRBJ1-1; 7 bases are shared with TRBD1. CDR1 is SQVTM, CDR2 ANQGSEA, per germline. This CDR3 comprises 13 residues. V was clipped by 0 bases and J by 7 bases; unmatched bases: 5. The CDR3 DNA reads as TGCAGCGTTGAAGAGCTCAGGGGGGGTGAAGCTTTCTTT. It codes for CSVEELRGGEAFF.

This clone was observed a single time. The chain carries TRBV6-5 and TRBJ2-3; no reliable D call. The CDR3 loop spans 15 amino acids. Germline values: CDR1 MNHEY, CDR2 SVGAGI. V was pared by 0 bases and J by 1 base, with 8 bases between. As DNA, the CDR3 is TGTGCCAGCAGTTACTCGTGGAGTCGCACAGATACGCAGTATTTT. Its translation: CASSYSWSRTDTQYF.

This rearrangement joins TRBV6-6 to TRBJ1-5; 8 nucleotides match TRBD1. Looked up from germline, CDR1 is MNHNY and CDR2 is SVGAGI (reference sequence). The junction had 3 bases not matched to a gene; V was cut back by 5 bases and J by 3 bases. The CDR3 length is 14 residues. CDR3 sequence: CASSGTGDNQPQHF. The CDR3 DNA reads as TGTGCCAGCAGTGGGACAGGAGACAATCAGCCCCAGCATTTT.

This rearrangement joins TRBV5-5 to TRBJ2-7; 10 positions match TRBD2. Per germline, CDR1 SGHKS and CDR2 YYEKEE (reference sequence). J was trimmed by 7 bases and V by 2 bases; bases with no gene match: 15. The CDR3 totals 17 residues. CDR3 in DNA: TGTGCCAGCAGCTTTGGACTGAGCGGGAGGGCCTTGGGGGAGCAGTACTTC. This translates into CASSFGLSGRALGEQYF.

The V and J genes are TRBV7-3 and TRBJ2-5; maybe TRBD2 (5 bases). Trimming removed 3 bases at V and 4 bases at J, with 9 bases between. The CDR3 is 13 amino acids. Per germline, CDR1 SGHTA and CDR2 FQGTGA. CDR3 bases: TGTGCCAGCAGCTTTGGACTGGGAGAGACCCAGTACTTC. Encoded protein: CASSFGLGETQYF.

This sequence joins TRBV7-9 and TRBJ2-3; D is perhaps TRBD1 (6 bases). Germline-derived CDR1 and CDR2 are SEHNR and FQNEAQ (reference sequence). V was shortened by 5 bases and J by 0 bases, with 12 bases between the two germline ends. The CDR3 spans 15 residues. The CDR3 reads CASSEDRTSTDTQYF. Here the CDR3 DNA reads TGTGCCAGCAGCGAGGACAGAACTAGCACAGATACGCAGTATTTT. The full variable domain, rest sourced from reference TRBV7-9 and TRBJ2-3, is DTGVSQNPRHKITKRGQNVTFRCDPISEHNRLYWYRQTLGQGPEFLTYFQNEAQLEKSRLLSDRFSAERPKGSFSTLEIQRTEQGDSAMYLCASSEDRTSTDTQYFGPGTRLTVL.

This rearrangement joins TRBV5-1 to TRBJ2-3, with a possible D match to TRBD2 (6 bases). CDR3 size: 14 residues. Trimming removed 7 bases at V and 2 bases at J, with 14 bases between. Germline CDR1 is SGHRS and CDR2 is YFSETQ. The CDR3 DNA reads TGCGCCAGCCATCCACTAGCAAACACAGATACGCAGTATTTT. Translating it yields CASHPLANTDTQYF.

The chain recombines TRBV6-1 with TRBJ1-5; D unresolved. Trimming took 2 bases from V and 6 from J, leaving 11 bases between them. The CDR3 covers 14 residues. Per germline, CDR1 MNHNS and CDR2 SASEGT. CDR3 nucleotides: TGTGCCAGCAGTGAATTCCGGGTATTTCAGCCCCAGCATTTT. It yields the protein CASSEFRVFQPQHF.

This rearrangement joins TRBV10-3 to TRBJ1-6; 8 bases agree with TRBD1. The CDR3 covers 15 residues. CDR1 ENHRY and CDR2 SYGVKD come from the germline V gene. Losses at the gene ends were 6 bases for V and 10 bases for J; bases not matched to a gene: 11. The CDR3 protein is CAIRSQDRGSSPLHF. In DNA form, the CDR3 reads TGTGCCATCAGAAGCCAAGACAGGGGTAGCTCACCCCTCCACTTT.

The chain joins TRBV14 to TRBJ1-2; a possible D gene is TRBD1 (6 bases). Germline lookup yields CDR1 SGHDN and CDR2 FVKESK. The length of the CDR3 is 16 residues. Trimming took off 1 base at V and 8 bases at J, with 20 bases between the two ends. The CDR3 reads CASSQAGGGGLQGYTF. The CDR3 DNA is TGTGCCAGCAGCCAAGCTGGGGGGGGCGGCCTTCAAGGCTACACCTTC.

This rearrangement joins TRBV6-1 to TRBJ1-3; D is undetermined. The CDR3 is 15 residues long. Per germline, CDR1 MNHNS and CDR2 SASEGT. The V end was cut by 0 bases, the J end by 3 bases, with 9 bases between. The CDR3 DNA sequence: TGTGCCAGCAGTGAAGCAGGGATAGATGGAAACACCATATATTTT. It yields the protein CASSEAGIDGNTIYF.

The gene calls are TRBV7-6 and TRBJ2-1, with 9 nucleotides matching TRBD2. Trimming cost V 3 bases and J 10 bases; bases outside gene matches: 7. Germline lookup yields CDR1 SGHVS and CDR2 FNYEAQ. The CDR3 extends over 14 amino acids. CDR3 coding DNA: TGTGCCAGCAGCTTGTTGACTAGCGGTGGAGAGCAGTTCTTC. This translates into CASSLLTSGGEQFF.

CDR3 sequence (DNA): TGTGCCACCAGCAGAGAGAAAACCTTTGGACTAGCGGGGGCCCACAATGAGCAGTTCTTC. Translated, it gives CATSREKTFGLAGAHNEQFF. This rearrangement joins TRBV15 to TRBJ2-1; 13 bases match TRBD2. V trimming: 0 bases; J trimming: 5 bases; junction bases outside the gene matches: 13. This CDR3 spans 20 amino acids. Germline CDR1 reads LNHNV; CDR2 reads YYDKDF (reference sequence).

The chain employs TRBV30 and TRBJ1-1; no definite D call. Trimming took off 0 bases at V and 0 bases at J, with 11 bases between the two ends. The CDR3 is made up of 15 amino acids. Per the germline V gene, CDR1 is GTSNPN and CDR2 is SVGIG (reference sequence). CDR3 nucleotides: TGTGCCTGGAGTGTACGGGTCCGCTTGAACACTGAAGCTTTCTTT. Protein sequence: CAWSVRVRLNTEAFF.